Given below is one T cell receptor beta chain in context. Germline CDR1 is SGDLS and CDR2 is YYNGEE. This CDR3 has 14 amino acids. The ends were cut back, 3 bases at V and 0 bases at J, with 9 bases in the middle. These data belong to a study of cytomegalovirus exposure and HLA in healthy donors. Generated by immunoSEQ multiplex PCR, the TCRdb table keeps only in-frame clones and is missing some. The repertoire holds 150,000 to 200,000 clones, with roughly 86% as singletons. Sample: PBMCs. This rearrangement joins TRBV9 to TRBJ1-1; a possible D gene is TRBD1 (5 bases). The TCR was taken from a man aged 18 to 30 in good health and CMV-seropositive. The CDR3 reads CASSEGTMNTEAFF. CDR3 nucleotides: TGTGCCAGCAGCGAGGGGACTATGAACACTGAAGCTTTCTTT.